This T cell receptor beta chain is drawn from a study of blood T cell repertoires in COVID-19. Study as a whole: The United States, Italy and Spain supplied acute and convalescent COVID-19 samples. The analysed material was cDNA or gDNA that came from T cells, B-cell-depleted T cells, or PBMCs.

The germline V gene has CDR1 MDHEN and CDR2 SYDVKM. The CDR3 contains 14 residues. With 2 bases removed from V and 2 bases from J, the gap between germline ends came to 10 bases. Source study methods: From reference gene primer amplification, estimates of nucleated cell counts were derived. Libraries were prepared by immunoSEQ multiplex PCR; TCRdb keeps only in-frame clonotypes and omits some of them. V and J calls and clone size are those listed in that table; D and trimming were worked out from the DNA. The data show about 210,000 clones, around 91% seen once. The source of this sequence is a woman aged 40 to 50 with acute or convalescent COVID-19. Source material: peripheral blood. The chain employs TRBV28 and TRBJ2-7; a weak D match, TRBD2 (5 bases). The CDR3 DNA reads as TGTGCCAGCAGTTTAGGAGGCGTAGCCTACGAGCAGTACGTC. Translating it yields CASSLGGVAYEQYV.